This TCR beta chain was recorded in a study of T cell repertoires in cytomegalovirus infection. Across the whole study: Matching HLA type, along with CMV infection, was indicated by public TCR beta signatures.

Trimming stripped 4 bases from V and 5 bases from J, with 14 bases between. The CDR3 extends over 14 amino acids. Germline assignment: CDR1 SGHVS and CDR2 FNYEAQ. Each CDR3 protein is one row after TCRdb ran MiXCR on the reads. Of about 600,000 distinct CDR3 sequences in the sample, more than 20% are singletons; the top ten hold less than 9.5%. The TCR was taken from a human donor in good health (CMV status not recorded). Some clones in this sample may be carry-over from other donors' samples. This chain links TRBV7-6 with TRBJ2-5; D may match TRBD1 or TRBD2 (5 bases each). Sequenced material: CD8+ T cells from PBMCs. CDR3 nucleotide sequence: TGTGCCAGCAGCTCACCGGGACCGAGGGAGACCCAGTACTTC. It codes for CASSSPGPRETQYF.